This entry lists 4 T cell receptor beta chains sequenced from one sample in a study of T cell changes during pregnancy in multiple sclerosis. Sequencing was performed with immunoSEQ multiplex PCR; in TCRdb, only in-frame clones are kept and a portion is missing. In the table there are 55,000 to 65,000 clones, about 87% of which are singletons. The sequencing used peripheral blood, collected in the first trimester of pregnancy. These receptors all come from a female donor in good health, enrolled as a control in a pregnancy study.

V is TRBV18 and J is TRBJ1-5, with a possible D match to TRBD1 (5 bases). V was shortened by 6 bases and J by 6 bases, with 18 bases between the two germline ends. This CDR3 has 15 amino acids. Germline lookup yields CDR1 KGHSH and CDR2 LQKENI. CDR3 loop: CASSVSGGAGQPQHF. The CDR3, as DNA: TGTGCCAGCTCCGTGTCGGGGGGAGCCGGTCAGCCCCAGCATTTT.

This clone was seen a single time. V and J are TRBV7-2 and TRBJ1-2, with D uncertain. The CDR3 has 16 amino acids. CDR1 SGHTA and CDR2 FQGNSA come from the germline V gene. V was clipped by 2 bases and J by 7 bases, with 20 bases between them. The DNA of the CDR3 is TGTGCCAGCAGCTTAAAGAGCCCAAGTAGAGGGTTTGGCTACACCTTC. Protein sequence: CASSLKSPSRGFGYTF.

This chain joins TRBV19 and TRBJ1-6; a possible D gene is TRBD1 (6 bases). The CDR3 has 14 amino acids. Trimming pared 11 bases from V and 10 bases from J, leaving 21 bases between. CDR1 is LNHDA, CDR2 SQIVND, per germline (reference sequence). The CDR3 is CASKTGQGFSPLHF. Written as DNA, the CDR3 is TGTGCCTCAAAGACGGGCCAGGGGTTCTCACCCCTCCACTTT.

The chain uses TRBV30 and TRBJ1-6; 10 bases map to TRBD1. The CDR3 has 17 amino acids. CDR1 is GTSNPN and CDR2 is SVGIG in the germline V gene (reference sequence). V was pared by 0 bases and J by 3 bases, with 5 bases of the junction left unmatched. CDR3 sequence reads: CAWSVRGDRGYNSPLHF. The CDR3 DNA reads TGTGCCTGGAGTGTACGGGGGGACAGGGGCTATAATTCACCCCTCCACTTT.